This is a list of T cell receptor beta chains from one sample in a study of blood T cells in healthy people across ages. Each CDR3 protein is one row after TCRdb ran MiXCR on the 5' RACE reads. Here the sample spans around 1,800,000 distinct CDR3 sequences, roughly two fifths being singletons. Material for sequencing was blood. The source is a human donor in good health. Both conserved end residues are part of each CDR3. Each record gives: clone size, V gene, D gene, CDR3 length, J gene, CDR3 protein, CDR3 DNA. A D gene is named only where the DNA matches it firmly. Clone size is given for some rows only: seen once, a few or many times, or a class if the clone is expanded.

.	TRBV29-1	TRBD1	15	TRBJ2-6	CSVDPTGTGANVLTF	TGCAGCGTCGATCCGACAGGGACTGGGGCCAACGTCCTGACTTTC
.	TRBV7-2	.	14	TRBJ2-5	CASSLGGSFETQYF	TGTGCCAGCAGCTTAGGTGGTAGCTTTGAGACCCAGTACTTC
few	TRBV2	.	12	TRBJ1-1	CASSPEFTQAFF	TGTGCCAGCAGCCCGGAGTTTACCCAAGCTTTCTTT
.	TRBV11-2	.	15	TRBJ1-2	CASSPRTVHNYGYTF	TGTGCCAGCAGCCCCCGGACAGTTCACAACTATGGCTACACCTTC
.	TRBV4-3	TRBD2	16	TRBJ2-1	CASSQVPAGDYNEQFF	TGCGCCAGCAGCCAAGTCCCGGCGGGGGACTACAATGAGCAGTTCTTC
.	TRBV29-1	.	11	TRBJ1-1	CSVGQFTEAFF	TGCAGCGTTGGGCAGTTTACTGAAGCTTTCTTT
.	TRBV7-2	.	12	TRBJ2-2	CASSFIPGELFF	TGTGCCAGCAGCTTTATTCCCGGGGAGCTGTTTTTT
.	TRBV4-2	.	18	TRBJ2-1	CASSQSRVRVEDYNEQFF	TGTGCCAGCAGCCAAAGCAGGGTTAGGGTGGAGGATTACAATGAGCAGTTCTTC
.	TRBV29-1	.	14	TRBJ2-5	CSVDAGQRQETQYF	TGCAGCGTTGACGCGGGTCAGCGGCAAGAGACCCAGTACTTC
many	TRBV4-1	.	17	TRBJ2-7	CASSPGGLTTATYEQYF	TGCGCCAGCAGCCCCGGGGGGCTGACGACAGCAACCTACGAGCAGTACTTC
few	TRBV2	.	14	TRBJ2-3	CASNARGPTDTQYF	TGTGCCAGCAATGCTAGAGGCCCCACAGATACGCAGTATTTT
few	TRBV6-5	.	14	TRBJ2-7	CASTPGSSGAEQYF	TGTGCCAGCACCCCGGGTTCCTCAGGGGCCGAGCAGTACTTC
.	TRBV28	.	16	TRBJ2-7	CASSFGVAEASYEQYF	TGTGCCAGCAGTTTCGGAGTAGCAGAAGCCTCCTACGAGCAGTACTTC
.	TRBV5-1	.	15	TRBJ2-5	CASSLAGYEEETQYF	TGCGCCAGCAGCTTGGCGGGATACGAAGAGGAGACCCAGTACTTC
.	TRBV3-1	TRBD1	15	TRBJ2-1	CASSSLGQINNEQFF	TGTGCCAGCAGCAGCCTGGGACAGATTAACAATGAGCAGTTCTTC
many	TRBV7-2	.	13	TRBJ2-7	CASSFWGGHEQYF	TGTGCCAGCAGCTTCTGGGGTGGTCACGAGCAGTACTTC
.	TRBV28	.	17	TRBJ1-4	CASSFTQGGATNEKLFF	TGTGCCAGCAGTTTCACACAGGGTGGCGCAACTAATGAAAAACTGTTTTTT
.	TRBV2	TRBD1	12	TRBJ2-7	CAKGQGSYEQYF	TGTGCCAAGGGACAGGGATCCTACGAGCAGTACTTC
.	TRBV4-3	.	13	TRBJ1-5	CASSQGVYQPQHF	TGCGCCAGCAGCCAGGGAGTTTATCAGCCCCAGCATTTT
.	TRBV6-5	TRBD1	14	TRBJ1-6	CAGSRTGRDSPLHF	TGTGCCGGCAGTCGGACAGGCCGGGATTCACCCCTCCACTTT
.	TRBV7-2	TRBD1	18	TRBJ2-6	CASSSLGTGTAGANVRTF	TGTGCCAGCAGTTCACTCGGGACAGGGACGGCAGGGGCCAACGTCCGGACTTTC
.	TRBV5-8	TRBD2	18	TRBJ2-1	CASSQTGTSAISYNEQFF	TGTGCCAGCAGCCAGACCGGGACTAGCGCGATCTCCTACAATGAGCAGTTCTTC
.	TRBV6-5	.	17	TRBJ2-3	CASSYPGTEGGCGTQYF	TGTGCCAGCAGTTACCCCGGGACGGAGGGGGGCTGTGGTACGCAGTATTTT
few	TRBV5-6	TRBD2	14	TRBJ2-7	CASSLGLAELEQYF	TGTGCCAGCAGCCTGGGACTAGCGGAGTTAGAGCAGTACTTC
.	TRBV6-6	.	13	TRBJ2-1	CACTIDRYNEQFF	TGTGCATGCACTATAGACAGGTACAATGAGCAGTTCTTC
few	TRBV20-1	TRBD2	15	TRBJ2-7	CSAGTTSGGSYEQYF	TGCAGTGCCGGGACGACTAGCGGGGGCTCCTACGAGCAGTACTTC
.	TRBV12-3/TRBV12-4	.	13	TRBJ1-5	CASRLSHNQPQHF	TGTGCCAGCAGACTGTCCCACAATCAGCCCCAGCATTTT
.	TRBV9	TRBD1	15	TRBJ1-2	CASSVRGTGDHGYTF	TGTGCCAGCAGCGTTCGCGGGACAGGGGATCATGGCTACACCTTC